A selection of T cell receptor beta chains follows, all from one sample in a study of blood T cell repertoires in COVID-19. Some clones are missing from TCRdb's copy, which holds only in-frame ones; the method was immunoSEQ multiplex PCR. The sample holds about 180,000 clones, 80% to 90% seen once. The source material was peripheral blood. The receptors here all came from a man in his late teens or twenties who had recovered from COVID-19. The CDR3 runs from the conserved cysteine through the conserved F or W.

cdr3_aa j_call v_call
CASSQEPSLSDTQYF TRBJ2-3 TRBV14
CASSPRGVFLGYTF TRBJ1-2 TRBV7-2
CASSSRMYTEAFF TRBJ1-1 TRBV27
CAIQPETGGYEQFF TRBJ2-1 TRBV10-3
CASKSTVITGELFF TRBJ2-2 TRBV2
CASSEGSGRAYEQFF TRBJ2-1 TRBV2
CASSLSGSNTGELFF TRBJ2-2 TRBV7-3
CASSQRLLPDREFF TRBJ2-1 TRBV23-1
CASRKSGTGGNYGYTF TRBJ1-2 TRBV13
CASSLEEGTQYF TRBJ2-5 TRBV5-1
CASSLGTGMATEAFF TRBJ1-1 TRBV27
CAISDLGGTGYGYTF TRBJ1-2 TRBV10-3
CASSPPTTDTYGYTF TRBJ1-2 TRBV18
CASSLDTFNYGYTF TRBJ1-2 TRBV5-8
CASRTSRDFTDTQYF TRBJ2-3 TRBV6-5
CASSPTGIKLFF TRBJ1-4 TRBV7-9
CASSLDKNTEAFF TRBJ1-1 TRBV18
CASSPLGGNEQFF TRBJ2-1 TRBV14
CASSYSLAGDQETQYF TRBJ2-5 TRBV6-5
CASSARQGAGELFF TRBJ2-2 TRBV2
CATRGGGGTGDNEQFF TRBJ2-1 TRBV24-1
CASSLGAAISSGANVLTF TRBJ2-6 TRBV5-1
CAISLTGHGYTF TRBJ1-2 TRBV10-3
CGVKGAMDEQYF TRBJ2-7 TRBV29-1
CASRQDYRGTDGYTF TRBJ1-2 TRBV4-3
CASRSGTAYNSPLHF TRBJ1-6 TRBV27
CASSYSRGSYEQYF TRBJ2-7 TRBV6-2/TRBV6-3
CASSYSDTNQPQHF TRBJ1-5 TRBV6-5
CATSRDLVEKLFF TRBJ1-4 TRBV15
CASSPRGGNTGELFF TRBJ2-2 TRBV5-4
CASIGDRENTGELFF TRBJ2-2 TRBV19
CASSPEWANEKLFF TRBJ1-4 TRBV6-5
CASSQLLTGLSSPLHF TRBJ1-6 TRBV4-1
CAAGREYQETQYF TRBJ2-5 TRBV2
CASSTGGRLITDTQYF TRBJ2-3 TRBV9
CAWSRRVGTEAFF TRBJ1-1 TRBV30
CASSERQGVADTQYF TRBJ2-3 TRBV2
CASSYPPGHRFGELFF TRBJ2-2 TRBV6-5
CASSSGQGATGELFF TRBJ2-2 TRBV5-1
CASSTPLAGPYEQYF TRBJ2-7 TRBV6-2/TRBV6-3
CASSFGQNSPLHF TRBJ1-6 TRBV5-8
CASSELSGLLEANEQFF TRBJ2-1 TRBV10-1
CASSLGRGTEAFF TRBJ1-1 TRBV5-6
CASSRTEDTEAFF TRBJ1-1 TRBV6-5
CASSALAGRDEQFF TRBJ2-1 TRBV7-3